This section outlines one T cell receptor beta chain sequence together with its context. Its cognate antigen is unknown. V dropped 2 bases and J dropped 2 bases, with 15 bases sitting between them. The germline CDR1 and CDR2 sequences are GTSNPN and SVGIG (reference sequence). The CDR3 has 15 residues. The sample belongs to a study of vaccination effects on CD4 cells after COVID-19. Antigen-specific CD4+ T cells were expanded with viral peptide pools in the ViraFEST assay before sequencing. Isolation of CD4+ T cells took place after 10 days of culture. Vaccine recipients, nucleocapsid antibody negative, had no prior SARS-CoV-2 infection. Sequenced by immunoSEQ multiplex PCR; TCRdb stores in-frame clones only, minus some. Of about 73,000 clones in the sample, around 76% were seen once.

The specimen was CD4+ T cells from PBMCs cultured with SARS-CoV-2 spike peptides, collected before COVID-19 vaccination. The TCR comes from a human donor who received a COVID-19 vaccine. The chain links TRBV30 to TRBJ1-2, with D perhaps matching TRBD1 (5 bases). The CDR3 sequence: CAWSPSGHLNYGYTF. The CDR3, as DNA: TGTGCCTGGAGTCCCTCAGGACACCTCAACTATGGCTACACCTTC. The full variable domain, with the rest looked up from reference TRBV30 and TRBJ1-2, is SQTIHQWPATLVQPVGSPLSLECTVEGTSNPNLYWYRQAAGRGLQLLFYSVGIGQISSEVPQNLSASRPQDRQFILSSKKLLLSDSGFYLCAWSPSGHLNYGYTFGSGTRLTVV.